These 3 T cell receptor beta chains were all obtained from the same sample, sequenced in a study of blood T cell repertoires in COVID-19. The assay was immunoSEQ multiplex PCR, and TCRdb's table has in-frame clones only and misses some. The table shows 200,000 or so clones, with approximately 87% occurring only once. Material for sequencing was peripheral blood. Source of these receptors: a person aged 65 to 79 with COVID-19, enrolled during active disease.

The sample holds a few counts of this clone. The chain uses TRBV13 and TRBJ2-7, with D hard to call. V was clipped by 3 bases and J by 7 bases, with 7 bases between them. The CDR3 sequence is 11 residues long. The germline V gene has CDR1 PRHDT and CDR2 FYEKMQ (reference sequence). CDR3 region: CASSLNSEQYF. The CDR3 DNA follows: TGTGCCAGCAGCTTGAACTCGGAGCAGTACTTC. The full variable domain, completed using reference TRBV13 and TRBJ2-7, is AAGVIQSPRHLIKEKRETATLKCYPIPRHDTVYWYQQGPGQDPQFLISFYEKMQSDKGSIPDRFSAQQFSDYHSELNMSSLELGDSALYFCASSLNSEQYFGPGTRLTVT.

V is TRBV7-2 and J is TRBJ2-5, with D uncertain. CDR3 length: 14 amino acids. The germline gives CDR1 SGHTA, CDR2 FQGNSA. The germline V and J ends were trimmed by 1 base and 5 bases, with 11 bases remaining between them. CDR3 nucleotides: TGTGCCAGCAGCTTAGTCGTCGGTCGGGAGACCCAGTACTTC. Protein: CASSLVVGRETQYF.

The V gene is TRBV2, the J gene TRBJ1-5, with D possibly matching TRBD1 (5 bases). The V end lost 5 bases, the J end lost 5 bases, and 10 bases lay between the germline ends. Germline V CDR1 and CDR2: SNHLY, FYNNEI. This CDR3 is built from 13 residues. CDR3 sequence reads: CASSPGGDQPQHF. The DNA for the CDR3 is TGTGCCAGCAGTCCCGGGGGTGATCAGCCCCAGCATTTT.